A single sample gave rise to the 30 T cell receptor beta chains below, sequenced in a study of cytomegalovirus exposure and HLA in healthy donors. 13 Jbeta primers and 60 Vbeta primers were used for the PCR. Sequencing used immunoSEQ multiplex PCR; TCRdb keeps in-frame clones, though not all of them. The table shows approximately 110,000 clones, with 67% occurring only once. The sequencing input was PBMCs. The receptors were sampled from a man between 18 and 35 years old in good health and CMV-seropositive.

CDR3 sequence reads: CASSPRGRGSGGYQETQYF. The CDR3 nucleotides read TGCGCCAGCAGCCCCAGGGGGCGCGGATCCGGGGGGTACCAAGAGACCCAGTACTTC. J is TRBJ2-5 and V is TRBV4-1, with a tentative D call TRBD1 (8 bases). The CDR3 is made up of 19 amino acids. Germline CDR1 and CDR2: MGHRA and YSYEKL. Trimming stripped 4 bases from V and 0 bases from J, with 24 bases between.

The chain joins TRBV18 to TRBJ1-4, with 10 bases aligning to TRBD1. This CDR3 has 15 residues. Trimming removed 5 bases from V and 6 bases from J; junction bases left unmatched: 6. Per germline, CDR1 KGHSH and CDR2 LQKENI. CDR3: CASSKQGTGDEKLFF. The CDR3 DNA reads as TGTGCCAGCTCAAAACAAGGGACAGGGGATGAAAAACTGTTTTTT.

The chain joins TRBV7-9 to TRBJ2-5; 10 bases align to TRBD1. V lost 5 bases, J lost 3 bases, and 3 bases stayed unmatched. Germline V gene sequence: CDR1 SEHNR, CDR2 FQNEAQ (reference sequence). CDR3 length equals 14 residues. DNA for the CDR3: TGTGCCAGCAGCACAGGGACAGGGGAAGAGACCCAGTACTTC. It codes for CASSTGTGEETQYF.

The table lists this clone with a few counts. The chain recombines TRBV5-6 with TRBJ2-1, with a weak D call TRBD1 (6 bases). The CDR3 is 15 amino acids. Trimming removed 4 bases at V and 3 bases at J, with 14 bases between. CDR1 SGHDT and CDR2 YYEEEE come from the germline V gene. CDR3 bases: TGTGCCAGCAGCCTGGGATGGGGGCTCTACAATGAGCAGTTCTTC. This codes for CASSLGWGLYNEQFF.

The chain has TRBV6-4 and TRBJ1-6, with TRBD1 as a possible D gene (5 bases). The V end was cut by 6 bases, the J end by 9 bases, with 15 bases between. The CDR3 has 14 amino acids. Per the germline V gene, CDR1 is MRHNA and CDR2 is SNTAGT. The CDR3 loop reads CASSFQGVGSPLHF. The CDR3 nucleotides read TGTGCCAGCAGCTTTCAGGGCGTAGGTTCACCCCTCCACTTT.

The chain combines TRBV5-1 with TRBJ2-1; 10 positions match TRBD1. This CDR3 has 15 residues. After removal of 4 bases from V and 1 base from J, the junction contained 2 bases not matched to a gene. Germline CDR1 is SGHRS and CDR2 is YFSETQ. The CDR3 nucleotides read TGCGCCAGCAGCCCGGGACAGGGGTCCTACAATGAGCAGTTCTTC. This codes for CASSPGQGSYNEQFF.

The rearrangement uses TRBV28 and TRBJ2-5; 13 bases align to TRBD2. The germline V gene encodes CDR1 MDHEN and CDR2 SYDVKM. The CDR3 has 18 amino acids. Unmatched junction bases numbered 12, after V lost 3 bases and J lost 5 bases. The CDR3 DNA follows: TGTGCCAGCAGTTTCGACCGCACTAGCGGGGGGGCCTTGGAGACCCAGTACTTC. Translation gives CASSFDRTSGGALETQYF.

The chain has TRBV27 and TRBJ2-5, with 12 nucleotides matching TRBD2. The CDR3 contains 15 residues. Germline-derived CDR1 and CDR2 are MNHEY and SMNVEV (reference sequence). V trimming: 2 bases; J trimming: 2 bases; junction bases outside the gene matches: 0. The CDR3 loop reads CASSLLAGGQETQYF. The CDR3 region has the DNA TGTGCCAGCAGTTTACTAGCGGGGGGGCAAGAGACCCAGTACTTC.

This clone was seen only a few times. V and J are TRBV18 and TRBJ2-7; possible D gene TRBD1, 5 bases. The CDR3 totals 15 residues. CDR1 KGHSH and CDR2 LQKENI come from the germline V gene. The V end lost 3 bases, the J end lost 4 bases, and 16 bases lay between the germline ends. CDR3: CASSPVPNQGYEQYV. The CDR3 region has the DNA TGTGCCAGCTCACCGGTTCCCAATCAGGGTTACGAGCAGTACGTC.

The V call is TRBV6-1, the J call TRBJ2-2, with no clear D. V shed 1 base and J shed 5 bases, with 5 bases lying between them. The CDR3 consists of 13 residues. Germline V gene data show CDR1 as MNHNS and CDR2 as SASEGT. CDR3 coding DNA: TGTGCCAGCAGTGAAGGGGCGACCGGGGAGCTGTTTTTT. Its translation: CASSEGATGELFF.

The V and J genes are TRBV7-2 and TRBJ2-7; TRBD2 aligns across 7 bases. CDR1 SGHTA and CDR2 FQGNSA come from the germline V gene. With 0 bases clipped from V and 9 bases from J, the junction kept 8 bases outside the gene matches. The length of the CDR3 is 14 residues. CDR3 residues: CASSLALADRGQYF. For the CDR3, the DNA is TGTGCCAGCAGCTTAGCTCTAGCGGACCGCGGGCAGTACTTC.

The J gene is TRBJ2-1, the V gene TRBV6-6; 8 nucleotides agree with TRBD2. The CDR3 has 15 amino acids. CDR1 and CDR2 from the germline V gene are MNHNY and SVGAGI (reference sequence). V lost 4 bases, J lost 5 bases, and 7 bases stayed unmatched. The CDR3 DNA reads TGTGCCAGCAGTTCCCCGGGGGGGCGCGACAATGAGCAGTTCTTC. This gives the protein CASSSPGGRDNEQFF.

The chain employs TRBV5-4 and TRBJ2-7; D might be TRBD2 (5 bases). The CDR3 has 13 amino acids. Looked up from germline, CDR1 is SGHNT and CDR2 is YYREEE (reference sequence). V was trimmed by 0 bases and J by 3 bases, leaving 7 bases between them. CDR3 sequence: CASSLEEGYEQYF. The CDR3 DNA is TGTGCCAGCAGCTTGGAAGAGGGCTACGAGCAGTACTTC.

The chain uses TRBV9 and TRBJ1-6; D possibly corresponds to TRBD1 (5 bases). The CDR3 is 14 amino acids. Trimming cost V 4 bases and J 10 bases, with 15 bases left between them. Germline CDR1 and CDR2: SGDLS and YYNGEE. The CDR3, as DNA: TGTGCCAGCAGCTCCGGTTTTAACAGGTCACCCCTCCACTTT. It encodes CASSSGFNRSPLHF.

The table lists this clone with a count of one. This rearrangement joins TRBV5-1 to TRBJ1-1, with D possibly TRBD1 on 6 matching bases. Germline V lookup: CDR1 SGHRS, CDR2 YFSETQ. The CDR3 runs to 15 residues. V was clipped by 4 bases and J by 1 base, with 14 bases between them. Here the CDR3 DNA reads TGCGCCAGCAGCCCCTCGGGCAGGGGGAACACTGAAGCTTTCTTT. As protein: CASSPSGRGNTEAFF.

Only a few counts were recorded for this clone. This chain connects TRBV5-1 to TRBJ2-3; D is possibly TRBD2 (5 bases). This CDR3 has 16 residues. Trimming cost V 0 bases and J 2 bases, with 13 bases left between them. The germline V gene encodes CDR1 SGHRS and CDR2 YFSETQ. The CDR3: CASSLGAATLTDTQYF. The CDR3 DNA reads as TGCGCCAGCAGCTTGGGAGCGGCAACACTCACAGATACGCAGTATTTT.

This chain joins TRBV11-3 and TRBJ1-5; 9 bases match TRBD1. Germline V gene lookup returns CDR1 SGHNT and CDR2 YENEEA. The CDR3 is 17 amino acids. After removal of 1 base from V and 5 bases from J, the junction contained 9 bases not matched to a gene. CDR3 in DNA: TGTGCCAGCAGCTTAGCGGGGACAGGGCCGACGTATCAGCCCCAGCATTTT. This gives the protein CASSLAGTGPTYQPQHF. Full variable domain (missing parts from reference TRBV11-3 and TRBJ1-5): EAGVVQSPRYKIIEKKQPVAFWCNPISGHNTLYWYLQNLGQGPELLIRYENEEAVDDSQLPKDRFSAERLKGVDSTLKIQPAELGDSAVYLCASSLAGTGPTYQPQHFGDGTRLSIL.

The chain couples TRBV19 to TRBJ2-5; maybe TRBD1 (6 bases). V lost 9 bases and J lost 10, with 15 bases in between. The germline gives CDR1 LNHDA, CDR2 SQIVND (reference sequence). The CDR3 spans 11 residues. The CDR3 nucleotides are TGTGCCAGACCAGGGGTAAGAGACCAGTACTTC. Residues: CARPGVRDQYF.

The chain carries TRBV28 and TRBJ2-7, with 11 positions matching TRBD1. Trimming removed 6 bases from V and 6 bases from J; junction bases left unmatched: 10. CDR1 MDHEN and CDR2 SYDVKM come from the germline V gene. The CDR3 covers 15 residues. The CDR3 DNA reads TGTGCCAGCAGAGCCGGGACAGGGGGATTTGTCGAGCAGTACGTC. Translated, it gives CASRAGTGGFVEQYV.

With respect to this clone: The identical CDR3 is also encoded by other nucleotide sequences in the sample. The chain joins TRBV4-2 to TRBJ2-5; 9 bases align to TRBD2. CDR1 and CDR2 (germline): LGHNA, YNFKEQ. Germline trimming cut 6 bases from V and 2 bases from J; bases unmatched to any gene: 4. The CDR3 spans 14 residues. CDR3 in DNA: TGTGCCAGCAGAGGAGCGGGGGGACAAGAGACCCAGTACTTC. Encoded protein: CASRGAGGQETQYF.

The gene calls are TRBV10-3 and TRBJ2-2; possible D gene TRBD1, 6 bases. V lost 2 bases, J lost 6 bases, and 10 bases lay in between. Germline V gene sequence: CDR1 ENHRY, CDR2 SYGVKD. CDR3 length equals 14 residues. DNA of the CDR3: TGTGCCATCAGTGAGACAGGGTCCCCCGGGGAGCTGTTTTTT. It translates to CAISETGSPGELFF.

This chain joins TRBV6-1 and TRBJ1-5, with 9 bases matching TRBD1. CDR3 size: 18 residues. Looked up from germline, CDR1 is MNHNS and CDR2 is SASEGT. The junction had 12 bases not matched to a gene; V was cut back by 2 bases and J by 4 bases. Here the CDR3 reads CASSERWGDRGLNQPQHF. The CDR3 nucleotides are TGTGCCAGCAGTGAAAGGTGGGGAGACAGGGGGTTGAATCAGCCCCAGCATTTT.

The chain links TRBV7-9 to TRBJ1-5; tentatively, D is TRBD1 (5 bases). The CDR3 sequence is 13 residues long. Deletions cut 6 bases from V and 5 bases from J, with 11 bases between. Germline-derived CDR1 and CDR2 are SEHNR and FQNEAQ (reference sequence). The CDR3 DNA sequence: TGTGCCAGCAGTCTCCGGGGGGATCAGCCCCAGCATTTT. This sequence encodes CASSLRGDQPQHF. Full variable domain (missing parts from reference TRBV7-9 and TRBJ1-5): DTGVSQNPRHKITKRGQNVTFRCDPISEHNRLYWYRQTLGQGPEFLTYFQNEAQLEKSRLLSDRFSAERPKGSFSTLEIQRTEQGDSAMYLCASSLRGDQPQHFGDGTRLSIL.

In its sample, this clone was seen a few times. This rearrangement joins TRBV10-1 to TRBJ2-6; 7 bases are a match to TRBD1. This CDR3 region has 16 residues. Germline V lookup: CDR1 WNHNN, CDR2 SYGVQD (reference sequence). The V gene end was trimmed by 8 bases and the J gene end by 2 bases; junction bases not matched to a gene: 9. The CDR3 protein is CASYLCRGTGANVLTF. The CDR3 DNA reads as TGCGCCAGCTACCTTTGCAGGGGGACTGGGGCCAACGTCCTGACTTTC.

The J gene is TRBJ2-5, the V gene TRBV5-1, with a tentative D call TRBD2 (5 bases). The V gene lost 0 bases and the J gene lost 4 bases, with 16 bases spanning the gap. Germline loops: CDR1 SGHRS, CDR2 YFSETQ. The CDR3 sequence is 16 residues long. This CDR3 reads CASSLGARHEGETQYF. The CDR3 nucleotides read TGCGCCAGCAGCTTGGGGGCACGACATGAGGGAGAGACCCAGTACTTC.

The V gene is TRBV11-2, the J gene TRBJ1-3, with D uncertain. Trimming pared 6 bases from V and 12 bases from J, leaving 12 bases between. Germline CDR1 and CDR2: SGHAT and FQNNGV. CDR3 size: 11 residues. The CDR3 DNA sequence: TGTGCCAGCAGGTCTCTGGGCCACATATATTTT. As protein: CASRSLGHIYF.

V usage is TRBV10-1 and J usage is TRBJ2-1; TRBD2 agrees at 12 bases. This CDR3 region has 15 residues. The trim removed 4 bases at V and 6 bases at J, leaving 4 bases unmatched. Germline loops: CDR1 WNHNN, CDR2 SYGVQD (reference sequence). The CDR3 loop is CASSGGLAGSNEQFF. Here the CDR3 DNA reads TGCGCCAGCAGTGGCGGACTAGCGGGATCCAATGAGCAGTTCTTC.

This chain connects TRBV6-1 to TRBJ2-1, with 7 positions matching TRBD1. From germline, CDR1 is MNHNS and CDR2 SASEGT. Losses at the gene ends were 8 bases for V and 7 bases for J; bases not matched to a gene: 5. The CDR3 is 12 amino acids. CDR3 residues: CASGQVWNEQFF. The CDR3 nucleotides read TGTGCCAGCGGACAGGTATGGAATGAGCAGTTCTTC.

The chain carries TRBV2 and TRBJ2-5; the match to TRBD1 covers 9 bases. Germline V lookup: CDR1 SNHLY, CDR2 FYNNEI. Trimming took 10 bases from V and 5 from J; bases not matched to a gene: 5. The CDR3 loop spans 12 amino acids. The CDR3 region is CAKTGGSETQYF. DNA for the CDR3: TGTGCCAAAACAGGGGGCAGTGAGACCCAGTACTTC.

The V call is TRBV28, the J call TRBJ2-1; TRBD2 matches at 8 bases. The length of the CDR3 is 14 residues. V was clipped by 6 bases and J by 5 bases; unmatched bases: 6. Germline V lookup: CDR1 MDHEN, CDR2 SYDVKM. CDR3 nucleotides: TGTGCCAGCAGCATAGCGGGGTTGGACAATGAGCAGTTCTTC. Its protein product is CASSIAGLDNEQFF.